This T cell receptor (beta chain) was observed in a study of identical twins. General study points: Within beta out-of-frame sequences, the excess sharing observed between twins was weaker. These conclusions were based on statistical analysis (cross-sectional, not following the same donors). Beta clonotypes that were abundant in cord blood contained fewer insertions, a pattern absent from memory repertoires. Compared with models, monozygotic twins showed more out-of-frame TCR alpha sharing.

One entry per CDR3 protein, called by TCRdb with MiXCR from the 5' RACE reads. The data show about 660,000 distinct CDR3 sequences, over 8.5% seen once. Trimming shortened V by 1 base and J by 3 bases, and 7 bases separated the two germline ends. This CDR3 has 13 residues. CDR1 is SGHTA, CDR2 FQGNSA, per germline. This clonotype came up many times. Its target is unknown. These data were also reused for a study on yellow fever vaccine responses in identical twins.

What was sequenced was PBMCs. This sequence was found in a woman aged 18-29 years in good health. This chain links TRBV7-2 with TRBJ2-7; D is unclear. CDR3 residues: CASSLVVNYEQYF. In DNA, the CDR3 is TGTGCCAGCAGCTTAGTGGTAAACTACGAGCAGTACTTC.